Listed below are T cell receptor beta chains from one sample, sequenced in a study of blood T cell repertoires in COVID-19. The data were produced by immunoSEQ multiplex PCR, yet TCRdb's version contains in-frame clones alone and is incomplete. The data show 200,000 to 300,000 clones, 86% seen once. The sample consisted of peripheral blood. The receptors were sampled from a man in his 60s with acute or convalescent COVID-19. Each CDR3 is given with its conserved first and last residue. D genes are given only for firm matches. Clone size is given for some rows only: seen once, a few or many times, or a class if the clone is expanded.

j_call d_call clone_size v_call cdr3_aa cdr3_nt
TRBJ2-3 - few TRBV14 CASSHPSATSTDTQYF TGTGCCAGCAGCCATCCCTCAGCGACTAGCACAGATACGCAGTATTTT
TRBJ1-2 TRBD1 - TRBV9 CASSVTGDRSYGYTF TGTGCCAGCAGCGTAACCGGGGACAGGTCCTATGGCTACACCTTC
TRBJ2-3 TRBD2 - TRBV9 CASSVALPTRNSGRKADTQYF TGTGCCAGCAGCGTAGCTTTACCTACCCGGAATAGCGGGAGGAAGGCAGATACGCAGTATTTT
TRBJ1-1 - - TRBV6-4 CASSDSRAGVVTEAFF TGTGCCAGCAGTGACTCGAGAGCGGGGGTTGTCACTGAAGCTTTCTTT
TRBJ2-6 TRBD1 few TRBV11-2 CASSLWGQGPSGANVLTF TGTGCCAGCAGCCTCTGGGGACAGGGACCTTCTGGGGCCAACGTCCTGACTTTC
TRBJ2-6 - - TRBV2 CASSVLPPTAGANVLTF TGTGCCAGCAGTGTCCTGCCGCCAACGGCTGGGGCCAACGTCCTGACTTTC
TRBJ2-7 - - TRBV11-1 CASSSPGDHPYEQYF TGTGCCAGCAGCTCCCCGGGTGATCACCCCTACGAGCAGTACTTC
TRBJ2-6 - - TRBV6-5 CASGQVSSGANVLTF TGTGCCAGTGGGCAGGTCAGCTCTGGGGCCAACGTCCTGACTTTC
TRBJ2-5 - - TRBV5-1 CASSLVSGIETQYF TGCGCCAGCAGCTTGGTATCCGGGATTGAGACCCAGTACTTC
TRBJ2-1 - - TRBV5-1 CASSLEQTPYNEQFF TGCGCCAGCAGCTTGGAACAGACCCCCTACAATGAGCAGTTCTTC
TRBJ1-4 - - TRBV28 CASSLAGAEKLFF TGTGCCAGCAGTTTAGCAGGTGCTGAAAAACTGTTTTTT
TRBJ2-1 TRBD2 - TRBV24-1 CATSDRGEREGVNEQFF TGTGCCACCAGTGATCGTGGGGAGCGGGAGGGGGTAAATGAGCAGTTCTTC
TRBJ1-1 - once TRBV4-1 CASSHRSRTGVNTEAFF TGCGCCAGCAGCCACCGATCACGCACGGGGGTTAACACTGAAGCTTTCTTT
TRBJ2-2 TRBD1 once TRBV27 CASGSNRGTGELFF TGTGCCAGCGGATCTAACAGGGGTACCGGGGAGCTGTTTTTT
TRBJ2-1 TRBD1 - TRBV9 CASSDGTGGEQFF TGTGCCAGCAGCGACGGGACAGGGGGTGAGCAGTTCTTC
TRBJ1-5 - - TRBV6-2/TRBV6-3 CASSYGGDNQPQHF TGTGCCAGCAGTTACGGGGGGGACAATCAGCCCCAGCATTTT
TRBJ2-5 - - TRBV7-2 CASSSAEYTQYF TGTGCCAGCAGCTCCGCGGAATATACCCAGTACTTC
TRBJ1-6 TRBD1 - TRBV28 CASSAQQGWTYNSPLHF TGTGCCAGCAGCGCTCAACAGGGGTGGACCTATAATTCACCCCTCCACTTT
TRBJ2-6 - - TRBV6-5 CASSLLQGSGANVLTF TGTGCCAGCAGTTTGCTACAGGGATCTGGGGCCAACGTCCTGACTTTC
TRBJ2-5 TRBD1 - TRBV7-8 CASSLVGGGETQYF TGTGCCAGCAGCTTAGTAGGGGGCGGCGAGACCCAGTACTTC
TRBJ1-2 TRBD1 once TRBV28 CASSLKGTGGNYGYTF TGTGCCAGCAGTTTAAAGGGGACAGGGGGTAACTATGGCTACACCTTC
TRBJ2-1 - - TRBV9 CASSALDSHYNEQFF TGTGCCAGCAGCGCCCTAGACTCCCACTACAATGAGCAGTTCTTC
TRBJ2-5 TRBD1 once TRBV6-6 CASSTRDRGQRETQYF TGTGCCAGCAGTACCCGGGACAGGGGGCAGCGAGAGACCCAGTACTTC
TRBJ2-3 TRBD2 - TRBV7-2 CASSLKREGSDTQYF TGTGCCAGCAGCCTCAAGCGGGAGGGCTCAGATACGCAGTATTTT
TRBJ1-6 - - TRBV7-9 CASSFSGGESPLHF TGTGCCAGCAGCTTCTCCGGGGGAGAGTCACCCCTCCACTTT
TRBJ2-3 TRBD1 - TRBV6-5 CASSYSQGRGQDTQYF TGTGCCAGCAGTTACTCGCAAGGAAGGGGGCAAGATACGCAGTATTTT
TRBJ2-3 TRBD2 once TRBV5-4 CASSPGLAGSSTDTQYF TGTGCCAGCAGCCCGGGACTAGCGGGGTCTAGCACAGATACGCAGTATTTT
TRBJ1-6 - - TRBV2 CASSPEDRGTSPLHF TGTGCCAGCAGCCCAGAGGATCGGGGTACTTCACCCCTCCACTTT
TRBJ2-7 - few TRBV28 CASTTGTPNEQYF TGTGCCAGCACCACCGGGACACCAAACGAGCAGTACTTC
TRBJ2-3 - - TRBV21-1 CASSNPSGRGGIADTQYF TGTGCCAGCAGCAACCCTAGCGGGAGGGGAGGTATCGCAGATACGCAGTATTTT
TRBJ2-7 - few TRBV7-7 CASSPGPYGYEQYF TGTGCTAGCAGCCCAGGGCCATACGGCTACGAGCAGTACTTC
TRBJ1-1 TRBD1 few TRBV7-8 CASSSRQGDGTEAFF TGTGCCAGCAGCTCCCGACAGGGCGATGGCACTGAAGCTTTCTTT
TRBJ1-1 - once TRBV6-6 CASSLNPTEAFF TGTGCCAGCAGTTTAAATCCCACTGAAGCTTTCTTT
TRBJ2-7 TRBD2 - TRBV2 CASSELAGRGEQYF TGTGCCAGCAGTGAACTAGCGGGAAGGGGCGAGCAGTACTTC
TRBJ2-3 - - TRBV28 CASSSSGSTDTQYF TGTGCCAGCAGTTCCTCAGGGAGCACAGATACGCAGTATTTT
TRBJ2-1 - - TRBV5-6 CASSLGSAGQFF TGTGCCAGCAGCTTAGGCAGCGCTGGGCAGTTCTTC
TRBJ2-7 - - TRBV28 CASSRNRALQYF TGTGCCAGCAGCAGAAACAGGGCCCTCCAGTACTTC
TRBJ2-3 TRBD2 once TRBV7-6 CASSLEAGEGDTQYF TGTGCCAGCAGCTTAGAAGCGGGAGAAGGAGATACGCAGTATTTT
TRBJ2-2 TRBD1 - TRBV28 CASRSQGAGSTGELFF TGTGCCAGCAGGTCCCAGGGGGCGGGGAGCACCGGGGAGCTGTTTTTT
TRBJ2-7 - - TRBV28 CASSLEGNSAYEQYF TGTGCCAGCAGTTTGGAGGGGAACTCGGCCTACGAGCAGTACTTC
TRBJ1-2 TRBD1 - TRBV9 CASSGSGGGYNGYTF TGTGCCAGCAGCGGGTCAGGGGGCGGGTATAATGGCTACACCTTC